These 9 T cell receptor beta chains share one sample of origin, sequenced in a study of somatic mutations in cytotoxic T cells in rheumatoid arthritis. Clones were read by immunoSEQ multiplex PCR, and TCRdb kept only the in-frame ones, dropping some. The data hold about 30,000 clones, with 80% to 85% observed a single time. Sequenced sample: CD8+ T cells sorted from blood. The receptor source for this set is an adult with rheumatoid arthritis.

The table lists this clone with a count of one. V is TRBV13 and J is TRBJ2-7; no definite D call. Germline-derived CDR1 and CDR2 are PRHDT and FYEKMQ (reference sequence). The CDR3 loop spans 12 amino acids. With 3 bases removed from V and 5 bases from J, the gap between germline ends came to 8 bases. CDR3 sequence: CASSFGHHEQYF. Here the CDR3 DNA reads TGTGCCAGCAGCTTTGGTCACCACGAGCAGTACTTC.

The genes are TRBV10-3 and TRBJ1-5; the D gene is possibly TRBD1 (5 bases). The CDR3 is 15 amino acids. V lost 4 bases and J 0 bases, leaving 10 bases between the germline ends. Germline CDR1 is ENHRY and CDR2 is SYGVKD. CDR3 DNA: TGTGCCATCAGTGCGGCAGGGTATAGCAATCAGCCCCAGCATTTT. Protein sequence: CAISAAGYSNQPQHF.

The rearrangement uses TRBV5-6 and TRBJ2-1; D not certain. The CDR3 totals 14 residues. The germline gives CDR1 SGHDT, CDR2 YYEEEE. Trimming stripped 0 bases from V and 9 bases from J, with 13 bases between. The CDR3 DNA follows: TGTGCCAGCAGCTTGGGATCTCAGTTAGGTGAGCAGTTCTTC. Translation gives CASSLGSQLGEQFF.

The chain recombines TRBV30 with TRBJ2-5; D tentatively reads TRBD1 or TRBD2 (5 bases each). CDR3 size: 12 residues. CDR1 and CDR2 (germline): GTSNPN, SVGIG (reference sequence). The V gene lost 3 bases and the J gene lost 4 bases, with 9 bases spanning the gap. The DNA for the CDR3 is TGTGCCTGGAGCGGGGCGGGAGAGACCCAGTACTTC. Protein: CAWSGAGETQYF.

The chain links TRBV13 to TRBJ2-7, with no clear D. Trimming stripped 0 bases from V and 3 bases from J, with 6 bases between. The CDR3 length is 13 residues. CDR1 and CDR2 (germline): PRHDT, FYEKMQ (reference sequence). The CDR3 spells CASSLGGLYEQYF. The CDR3 bases are TGTGCCAGCAGCTTAGGAGGGCTCTACGAGCAGTACTTC. Drawing the rest from reference TRBV13 and TRBJ2-7, the complete variable domain is AAGVIQSPRHLIKEKRETATLKCYPIPRHDTVYWYQQGPGQDPQFLISFYEKMQSDKGSIPDRFSAQQFSDYHSELNMSSLELGDSALYFCASSLGGLYEQYFGPGTRLTVT.

This sequence joins TRBV18 and TRBJ1-4, with 10 bases fitting TRBD1. V lost 8 bases to trimming and J lost 8 bases; unmatched junction nucleotides: 8. Looked up from germline, CDR1 is KGHSH and CDR2 is LQKENI. The CDR3 runs to 14 residues. The CDR3 DNA sequence: TGTGCCAGCCAAGGGACAGGGGCCGAGGAAAAACTGTTTTTT. Translated, it gives CASQGTGAEEKLFF.

This clone was seen only once. V usage is TRBV29-1 and J usage is TRBJ2-7; D is perhaps TRBD1 or TRBD2 (5 bases each). The ends were cut back, 3 bases at V and 4 bases at J, with 13 bases in the middle. This CDR3 has 13 residues. Looked up from germline, CDR1 is SQVTM and CDR2 is ANQGSEA. The CDR3 coding sequence is TGCAGCGTTGAGGGGACGGGCGGGTACGAGCAGTACTTC. Translating it yields CSVEGTGGYEQYF.

This clone appeared a single time. V and J are TRBV9 and TRBJ2-2, with 9 bases aligning to TRBD1. V lost 4 bases and J lost 8; bases outside the gene matches: 6. The CDR3 extends over 14 amino acids. The germline CDR1 and CDR2 sequences are SGDLS and YYNGEE. The CDR3 sequence: CASSQDRGAGELFF. CDR3 bases: TGTGCCAGCAGCCAAGACAGGGGGGCTGGGGAGCTGTTTTTT.

This clone was picked up a small number of times. This chain connects TRBV2 to TRBJ1-2; D uncertain. CDR1 and CDR2 from the germline V gene are SNHLY and FYNNEI. V was clipped by 4 bases and J by 3 bases, with 12 bases between them. This CDR3 region has 14 residues. The CDR3 DNA sequence: TGTGCCAGCAGTGCTGGAGCAAGGGACTATGGCTACACCTTC. Amino acid sequence: CASSAGARDYGYTF.